The TCR beta chain under discussion was sequenced for a study of preoperative IRX-2 immunotherapy in early breast cancer. Treatment here: preoperative locoregional IRX-2 cytokine immunotherapy. Preoperative locoregional IRX-2 cytokine immunotherapy was tested in the phase Ib source study. Losses at the gene ends were 3 bases for V and 1 base for J; bases not matched to a gene: 7. This CDR3 is built from 16 residues. The V gene's germline CDR1 is LNHDA and CDR2 SQIVND (reference sequence). Some clones are missing from TCRdb's copy, which holds only in-frame ones; the method was immunoSEQ multiplex PCR. The data hold 30,000 to 35,000 clones, with around 96% observed a single time.

This rearrangement joins TRBV19 to TRBJ2-3; 7 nucleotides match TRBD1. The specimen was taken from a patient treated with IRX-2 immunotherapy. The sequence came from a human donor with breast cancer. DNA of the CDR3: TGTGCCAGTAGTATCTTAGTAACAGGGGGCACAGATACGCAGTATTTT. Translation: CASSILVTGGTDTQYF.